This T cell receptor (beta chain) was recovered during a study of T cell responses to AZD1222 COVID-19 vaccine. Study conclusions and caveats: Donors were largely white British and mainly female; clonal diversity was possibly underestimated. Unmutated regions of variants are reportedly targeted by nearly half of spike-specific TCRs.

This table comes from immunoSEQ multiplex PCR, and its TCRdb copy is limited to in-frame clones, with some not included. The sample consists of 150,000 or so clones, roughly 90% of them appearing once. About this clone itself: Its antigen remains unknown.

This TCR was sampled from an adult in good health. This material consisted of peripheral blood, taken on day 0 of AZD1222 vaccination.

Written as DNA, the CDR3 is TGTGCCAGCGAAAGGGCGGCGGGCCACTACGAGCAGTACTTC. Amino acids: CASERAAGHYEQYF. The rearrangement joins TRBV6-1 to TRBJ2-7, with D possibly being TRBD2 (5 bases). V was clipped by 8 bases and J by 3 bases, with 17 bases between them. Germline V gives CDR1 MNHNS, CDR2 SASEGT. This CDR3 is built from 14 residues.